This T cell receptor (beta chain) is from a study of CD8+CD57+ T cells in acquired aplastic anemia. Study at large: Sorted CD4+ and CD8+ cell DNA averaged around 3.5 ug. Reads per healthy sample averaged roughly 9.9 million (CD4+) and 11 million to 13 million (CD8+). Study findings and constraints: Some 28 sequences, all CD8+ CDR3, were shared between patients and controls. Patient and control CD8+ Simpson's diversity was not significantly different.

Genomic DNA was employed as the template in profiling TCR beta VDJ and CDR3. Each CDR3 protein is one row after TCRdb ran MiXCR on the reads. The sample records some 190,000 distinct CDR3 sequences, 54% being singletons. This clonotype was counted many times. The antigen remains unidentified. Germline V gene lookup returns CDR1 SNHLY and CDR2 FYNNEI. V shed 7 bases and J 3 bases; nucleotides not matched to a gene: 6. The CDR3 is 14 amino acids. The receptor was isolated from a human donor in good health, serving as a control. The specimen sequenced was sorted CD4+, CD8+, or CD8+CD57+ T cells (not recorded which) from PBMCs. The rearrangement links TRBV2 to TRBJ2-3; 8 bases line up with TRBD1. This chain's CDR3 is CASTNRGITDTQYF. CDR3 nucleotides: TGTGCCAGCACGAACAGGGGGATTACAGATACGCAGTATTTT.